This T cell receptor (beta chain) was documented in a study of T cell repertoires in cytomegalovirus infection. Looking at the study overall: HLA-B-restricted CMV epitopes that are well studied, plus recently identified HLA-C-restricted ones, were used by the study. Indications of both CMV infection and matching HLA type were provided by public TCR beta signatures. Overall study findings and caveats: Across the ex vivo response, the dominant clonotypes were HLA-C-restricted CMV-specific TCR beta clonotypes. Summed frequency of shared TCR beta families picked out CMV carriers who also had the relevant HLA.

TCRdb independently ran MiXCR on the reads; one entry per CDR3 protein. This sample has about a million distinct CDR3 sequences; 31% occur once, and the top ten carry about an eighth. CDR1 and CDR2 from the germline V gene are MNHNY and SVGAGI (reference sequence). The CDR3 consists of 17 residues. Unmatched junction bases numbered 12, after V lost 5 bases and J lost 2 bases. To note about this clonotype: The antigen is not known.

This clonotype was obtained from a human donor in good health (CMV status not recorded). Some clones in this sample may be carry-over from other donors' samples. The material sequenced was cultured CD8+ T cells from PBMCs, taken from culture after CMV antigen stimulation. The V gene is TRBV6-6, the J gene TRBJ1-1; TRBD1 matches 9 bases. Written as DNA, the CDR3 is TGTGCCAGCAGTATCCCCGTCCGGGACAGGGTCAACACTGAAGCTTTCTTT. Protein: CASSIPVRDRVNTEAFF.